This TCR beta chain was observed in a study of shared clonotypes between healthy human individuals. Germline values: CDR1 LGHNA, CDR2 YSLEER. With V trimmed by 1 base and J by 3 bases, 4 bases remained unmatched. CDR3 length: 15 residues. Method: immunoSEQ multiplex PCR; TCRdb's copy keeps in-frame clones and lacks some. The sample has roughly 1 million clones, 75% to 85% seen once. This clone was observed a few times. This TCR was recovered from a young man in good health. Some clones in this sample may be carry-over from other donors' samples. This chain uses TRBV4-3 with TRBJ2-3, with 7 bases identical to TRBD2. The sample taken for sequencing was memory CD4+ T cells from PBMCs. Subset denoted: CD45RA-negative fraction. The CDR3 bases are TGCGCCAGCAGCCAAGCTTCAGCGGGGACAGATACGCAGTATTTT. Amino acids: CASSQASAGTDTQYF.